The subject of this entry is one T cell receptor beta chain. In the study's own analysis: Amplification from reference gene primers served as the basis for estimated nucleated cell counts. Profiling relied on immunoSEQ multiplex PCR, and the TCRdb table lists in-frame clones only, not all of them. The V and J calls and clone size are taken from that table; D and trimming were inferred from the DNA. Counted here are approximately 41,000 clones, over 70% occurring once; the ten biggest clones make up about 1.2%. The data were obtained in a study of blood T cell repertoires in COVID-19. The V end was cut by 8 bases, the J end by 0 bases, with 11 bases between. This CDR3 is 14 amino acids long. CDR1 and CDR2 from the germline V gene are MNHEY and SVGAGI.

The chain combines TRBV6-5 with TRBJ2-1, with D possibly being TRBD1 (6 bases). The sequence derives from a woman between 40 and 55 years old with acute or convalescent COVID-19. Material for sequencing was peripheral blood. The CDR3 loop is CASGQRSSYNEQFF. CDR3 DNA: TGTGCCAGCGGACAGCGTAGCTCCTACAATGAGCAGTTCTTC.